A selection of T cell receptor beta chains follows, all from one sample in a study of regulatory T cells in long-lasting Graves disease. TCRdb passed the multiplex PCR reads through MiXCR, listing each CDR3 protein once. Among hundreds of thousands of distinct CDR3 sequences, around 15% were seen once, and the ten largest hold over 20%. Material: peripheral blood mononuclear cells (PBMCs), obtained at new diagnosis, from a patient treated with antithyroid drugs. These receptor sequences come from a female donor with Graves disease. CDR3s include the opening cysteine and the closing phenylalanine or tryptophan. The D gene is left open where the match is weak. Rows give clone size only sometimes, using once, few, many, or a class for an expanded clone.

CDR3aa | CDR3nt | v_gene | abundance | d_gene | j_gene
CASSWTGELSGNTIYF | TGTGCCAGCAGCTGGACGGGTGAGCTCTCTGGAAACACCATATATTTT | TRBV7-9 | many | NA | TRBJ1-3
CASSDGGLGTSGRGDEQYF | TGTGCCAGCAGCGATGGGGGGTTGGGGACTAGCGGGAGAGGGGACGAGCAGTACTTC | TRBV9 | few | TRBD2 | TRBJ2-7
CSATSGAGNQPQHF | TGCAGTGCTACGAGTGGGGCGGGCAATCAGCCCCAGCATTTT | TRBV20-1 | many | NA | TRBJ1-5
CASSFGNTEAFF | TGTGCCAGCAGCTTCGGGAACACTGAAGCTTTCTTT | TRBV7-9 | many | NA | TRBJ1-1
CASSHVTSEYSYEQYF | TGCGCCAGCAGCCACGTAACTAGCGAATACTCCTACGAGCAGTACTTC | TRBV4-1 | many | TRBD2 | TRBJ2-7
CASSPEGSANTGELFF | TGTGCCAGCAGTCCCGAGGGGAGCGCGAACACCGGGGAGCTGTTTTTT | TRBV2 | NA | NA | TRBJ2-2
CASRYRGEGIQYF | TGTGCCAGCAGATACAGGGGAGAGGGCATTCAGTACTTC | TRBV6-2/TRBV6-3 | few | TRBD1 | TRBJ2-4
CASIPGTSGATYNEQFF | TGTGCCAGCATTCCAGGGACTAGCGGGGCCACCTACAATGAGCAGTTCTTC | TRBV28 | many | TRBD2 | TRBJ2-1
CASRYSGRAGTDTQYF | TGTGCCAGCAGATATAGCGGGAGGGCGGGCACAGATACGCAGTATTTT | TRBV12-3/TRBV12-4 | many | TRBD2 | TRBJ2-3
CASSPLSESNSPLHF | TGCGCCAGCAGCCCGCTCTCCGAATCCAATTCACCCCTCCACTTT | TRBV5-1 | many | NA | TRBJ1-6
CASTAPGTGANVLTF | TGTGCCAGCACCGCCCCGGGGACTGGGGCCAACGTCCTGACTTTC | TRBV9 | NA | NA | TRBJ2-6
CASSSDRSLNTEAFF | TGTGCCAGCAGCTCGGACAGGTCTCTGAACACTGAAGCTTTCTTT | TRBV7-9 | many | TRBD1 | TRBJ1-1
CASSQGGASNQPQHF | TGTGCCAGCAGCCAAGGAGGGGCCAGCAATCAGCCCCAGCATTTT | TRBV3-1 | many | NA | TRBJ1-5
CASSQGGSWQLTQYF | TGTGCCAGCAGCCAAGGGGGATCCTGGCAGCTTACGCAGTATTTT | TRBV3-1 | many | NA | TRBJ2-3
CASSSRTGDSPLHF | TGTGCCAGCAGCTCACGTACAGGGGATTCACCCCTCCACTTT | TRBV13 | many | TRBD1 | TRBJ1-6
CATEGEVNSPLHF | TGTGCCACTGAGGGGGAGGTGAATTCACCCCTCCACTTT | TRBV2 | NA | NA | TRBJ1-6
CASSSLLAGFSWQYF | TGTGCCAGCAGTTCCCTACTAGCCGGGTTCAGTTGGCAGTACTTC | TRBV6-9 | many | NA | TRBJ2-7
CASSLRDEQYF | TGTGCCAGCAGCCTCCGTGACGAGCAGTACTTC | TRBV5-5 | many | NA | TRBJ2-7
CASRPGANVLTF | TGTGCCAGCCGGCCGGGGGCCAACGTCCTGACTTTC | TRBV6-1 | few | NA | TRBJ2-6
CAISRTDLAPDSYEQYF | TGTGCCATCAGCCGGACGGATCTAGCGCCCGACTCCTACGAGCAGTACTTC | TRBV10-3 | many | NA | TRBJ2-7
CASSQLADRGLSNQPQHF | TGCGCCAGCAGCCAGCTCGCGGACCGCGGCCTCAGCAATCAGCCCCAGCATTTT | TRBV4-1 | few | NA | TRBJ1-5
CASSVLGYNEQFF | TGTGCCAGCTCGGTGTTGGGCTACAATGAGCAGTTCTTC | TRBV18 | NA | NA | TRBJ2-1
CSVEDGPEASNYGYTF | TGCAGCGTTGAAGATGGTCCGGAGGCCTCTAACTATGGCTACACCTTC | TRBV29-1 | many | NA | TRBJ1-2
CASSLARDTEAFF | TGTGCCAGTAGTTTGGCGAGGGACACTGAAGCTTTCTTT | TRBV19 | NA | NA | TRBJ1-1
CASSFKGPNTGELFF | TGTGCCAGCAGTTTTAAGGGGCCTAACACCGGGGAGCTGTTTTTT | TRBV12-3/TRBV12-4 | NA | NA | TRBJ2-2
CASSDLGQGGGYTF | TGTGCCAGCAGTGACCTAGGACAGGGAGGAGGCTACACCTTC | TRBV2 | many | TRBD1 | TRBJ1-2
CASSQDGIRDRGLIQYF | TGCGCCAGCAGCCAAGATGGGATCCGGGACAGGGGGCTCATTCAGTACTTC | TRBV4-1 | NA | TRBD1 | TRBJ2-4
CASSVNRGDKNIQYF | TGTGCCAGCAGCGTTAACAGGGGAGACAAAAACATTCAGTACTTC | TRBV2 | many | TRBD1 | TRBJ2-4
CASSPRDLNTEAFF | TGTGCCAGCTCACCACGGGATTTGAACACTGAAGCTTTCTTT | TRBV18 | few | NA | TRBJ1-1
CAWSVDYLTRELFF | TGTGCCTGGAGTGTAGACTATCTCACCCGGGAGCTGTTTTTT | TRBV30 | NA | NA | TRBJ2-2
CASSGPGQAPDEQYF | TGTGCCAGCAGTGGGCCGGGACAGGCTCCAGACGAGCAGTACTTC | TRBV28 | NA | TRBD1 | TRBJ2-7
CASNQEPQETQYF | TGTGCCAGCAACCAGGAACCCCAAGAGACCCAGTACTTC | TRBV28 | NA | NA | TRBJ2-5
CSARAGSSNQPQHF | TGCAGTGCTAGAGCAGGGTCTAGCAATCAGCCCCAGCATTTT | TRBV20-1 | many | NA | TRBJ1-5
CATSPGVQETQYF | TGTGCCACTTCCCCGGGGGTCCAAGAGACCCAGTACTTC | TRBV10-3 | NA | NA | TRBJ2-5
CASSTGLNTGELFF | TGTGCCAGCAGCACTGGACTTAACACCGGGGAGCTGTTTTTT | TRBV7-6 | many | NA | TRBJ2-2
CASSHPGQGGEAFF | TGCGCCAGCAGCCACCCGGGACAGGGCGGTGAAGCTTTCTTT | TRBV4-1 | many | TRBD1 | TRBJ1-1
CAWSVQGNVYNEQFF | TGTGCCTGGAGTGTACAGGGGAACGTCTACAATGAGCAGTTCTTC | TRBV30 | many | TRBD1 | TRBJ2-1
CASSLPYRSGSTEAFF | TGCGCCAGCAGCTTGCCCTATAGGAGCGGGAGCACTGAAGCTTTCTTT | TRBV5-1 | few | NA | TRBJ1-1
CASSPPGGGGETFF | TGTGCCAGCTCACCACCCGGGGGCGGAGGGGAGACTTTCTTT | TRBV18 | many | NA | TRBJ1-1
CSASSQGAVNYGYTF | TGCAGTGCTAGTAGTCAGGGGGCGGTGAACTATGGCTACACCTTC | TRBV20-1 | NA | TRBD1 | TRBJ1-2